This TCR beta chain comes out of a study of cytomegalovirus exposure and HLA in healthy donors (dated by TCRdb to the late 2010s). Regarding the research as a whole: In an earlier analysis of roughly 590 of the donors, 276 Gb of sequence data and some 120 million unique TCR beta sequences from about 179 million T cells were reported. An early release that covered roughly 600 HLA-typed donors contained 250 to 350 gigabases of sequencing data and 65 million to 100 million unique TCR sequences. Among the roughly 380 genotyped donors, 81% belonged to the genetic ancestry cluster associated with self-reported Caucasian donors. The study aimed to test whether cataloging public T cell receptors could reveal signatures of past pathogen exposure. Using immunosequencing, the study profiled T cell repertoires from 500 to 800 subjects and related those repertoires to cytomegalovirus serostatus. Along with the approximately 650-subject first cohort, a separate validation cohort of over a hundred different subjects was used. To predict cytomegalovirus infection status, the study combined high-throughput TCR immunosequencing, statistical association of individual TCRs with disease status, and machine learning. In a later analysis, previously published TCR beta repertoires from more than 500 donors were re-analyzed and high-resolution HLA genotyping was added so that TCR occurrence patterns could be studied. Rather than using new phenotypic data, the later analysis identified candidate immune exposures from TCR beta sequences and from how often those sequences occurred across donors. An earlier analysis of 587 of the donors applied high-throughput TCR beta sequencing to assess whether each TCR beta V gene segment acted as functional or pseudogenic. Alongside the repertoire data, information on donor age, sex, ethnicity and CMV serostatus was compiled. A later genetic analysis used genome-wide SNP genotypes for about 60% of the roughly 670 donors, treating that subset as a discovery cohort. Every repertoire in the discovery cohort had been generated on one and the same sequencing platform. HLA typing covered class I and class II loci at four-digit resolution. The number of typed donors differed by locus: about 620-640 for A, B, C, DRB1 and DQB1; about 520 for DQA1; 606 for DPA1; and around 490 for DPB1. Because of strong linkage in the cohort, roughly five DR-DQ haplotypes were treated as single units for association and clustering. On average, around 230,000 unique TCR beta nucleotide sequences were sequenced per donor among some 430 genotyped donors of the cohort, with around 19% of those sequences being non-productive.

Comment on this clone: The target of this receptor is not known. No base quality information exists; no much larger clone differs at one position.

The cysteine opens and the phenylalanine closes a CDR3 of 15 amino acids. The DNA shown is the 45-base CDR3, in frame from base 1. In the germline V gene, CDR1 corresponds to MDHEN and CDR2 to SYDVKM. The germline V end is reduced by 7 bases and the J end by 0 bases; junction bases left unmatched: 9. The method was the immunoSEQ multiplex PCR assay. For the multiplex PCR, a mixture combining 60 forward primers for TCR Vbeta segments and 13 reverse primers for TCR Jbeta segments was used. The CDR3 region of rearranged TCR beta genes was amplified from genomic DNA by a multiplex PCR assay. On the Illumina HiSeq System, the amplified TCR beta libraries were sequenced as 87-base-pair reads. On the study's bioinformatics: A later analysis tallied around 80 million unique TCR beta chains across the 640 or so repertoires, and approximately 12 million of those chains were shared by two or more donors. Raw reads were error-corrected and collapsed into unique sequences with a nearest-neighbor algorithm that merged closely related sequences to remove PCR and sequencing errors. CDR3 sequences were aligned to IMGT reference sequences to assign V, D and J gene segments. Each retained sequence needed at least a six-nucleotide match to both a V gene segment and a J gene segment. A rearrangement was called productive if the CDR3 had no stop codons and remained in frame with V and J, and every other rearrangement was called non-productive. CDR3 was defined according to IMGT convention as the region running from the second conserved V-encoded cysteine to the conserved J-encoded phenylalanine. The earlier analysis of around 640 of the donors excluded sequences that lacked an unambiguous match to a single V gene segment. In an earlier analysis of some 590 of the donors, V segments were called functional above 56.7% productive rearrangements and were called segregating when the between-donor standard deviation exceeded 5%. A statistical classification framework was developed to diagnose cytomegalovirus status using the catalog of TCR beta chain sequences. V and J gene assignment, in a later analysis, came from comparing TCR nucleotide sequences with IMGT/GENE-DB human TR gene sequences. Using the TCRdist pipeline, a later analysis assigned CDR3 sequences along with most-parsimonious VDJ recombination scenarios. A later analysis defined each TCR beta chain by its CDR3 amino acid sequence plus V-gene family, and excluded reads lacking a unique V-gene family. To address suspected cross-contamination and a sequencing artifact, a later analysis removed 550 to 750 highly shared, low-generation-probability nucleotide sequences. A later analysis calculated a clonal expansion index for each public chain from normalized within-repertoire ranks of inferred template counts. A later analysis computed generation probabilities with a VDJ recombination model fitted to out-of-frame rearrangements, and checked the results against IGoR. A later analysis scored TCR-TCR, TCR-HLA and TCR-CMV co-occurrence with hypergeometric tests, applying a repertoire-size bias correction to TCR pairs. In a later analysis, false discovery rates were estimated by permuting HLA or CMV assignments 20 times. In a later analysis, co-occurring TCRs were grouped using DBSCAN, with TCRdist sequence similarity added in when clustering inside HLA-allele-positive subsets. Co-occurrence clustering excluded repertoires with fewer than 30,000 or more than 120,000 public chains, plus five with anomalous nucleotide sharing. Drawn from immuneACCESS, this table holds only the in-frame rearrangements with V and J called that TCRdb kept. Clones are partly lost; checked studies trace under half to an unresolved V gene and leave the rest unexplained. V, J and clone size reflect that table, while D and trimming were determined from the DNA. The sample has some 150,000 clones on record, roughly 80% of them singletons. Approximately 4.8% of the sample is taken by the ten largest.

The cohort comprised fewer than 700 healthy bone marrow donors. At the time of sampling, every cohort member was nominally healthy, though immune exposures that went unrecorded were likely present. The donor was CMV seronegative and was included in the group of under 450 seronegative cohort members. Every donor gave a peripheral blood sample, and the peripheral blood mononuclear cells from that sample were used for TCR beta sequencing. The Qiagen DNeasy Blood Extraction Kit was used to extract genomic DNA from the blood cell samples. The full study reports these points: It was suggested by the authors that the approach could potentially be generalized to other disease states and immunological phenotypes. Immune exposure information for the cohort was limited to CMV serostatus. A further reported finding was that TCR beta sequences accurately predicted the HLA-A and HLA-B alleles for most subjects in the first cohort. Compared with equally common non-associated chains, HLA-associated TCR beta chains in a later analysis were more clonally expanded and had lower generation probabilities. In both the original and validation cohorts, the classifier was reported to diagnose cytomegalovirus status with high specificity and sensitivity. The 87-base-pair reads could not distinguish some IMGT-functional V segments, including TRBV6-2 and TRBV6-3, so those segments were excluded. This cohort had only TCR beta chains sequenced, and the lack of alpha or paired-chain data limited which features could be detected. A few of the identified cytomegalovirus-associated TCR beta chains were confirmed in vitro to be specific for cytomegalovirus antigens. The presence/absence analyses assumed that sequencing depth was roughly uniform across donors, and that assumption may not be true. A later analysis found that most CMV-associated TCR beta chains appeared HLA-restricted, with HLA associations seemingly driven largely by CMV exposure. Broadly in line with IMGT annotations, most TCR beta V segments showed up in productive rearrangements about 90% or about 30% of the time in an earlier analysis of a few hundred of the donors. Because counts were too low, about 17 rarely observed V segments, including chromosome 9 orphons, were excluded from the earlier analysis of a few hundred of the donors. Correlated functional status among segregating V segments might be attributable to linkage disequilibrium, but an unknown experimental factor could not be ruled out. When HLA alleles, especially DR and DQ, strongly co-occurred, attributing TCR associations to individual alleles was difficult. Several of the top co-occurrence clusters appeared to be linked to parvovirus B19, influenza, CMV and Epstein-Barr virus, according to a later analysis. A later genetic analysis associated a missense DCLRE1C variant with V-gene and J-gene trimming of TCR beta chains, and an independent cohort replicated the association. In a later analysis, the rate of TCR association differed among HLA loci, with DRB1 alleles having the most associated TCRs and HLA-C alleles having the fewest. A later genetic analysis reported fewer N-insertions in productive TCRs among donors in an Asian-associated ancestry cluster than the 666-donor mean. The study listed 150 to 200 TCR beta chains as associated with cytomegalovirus. Most TCR sequences were seen in very few donors, while some public TCRs were found in many individuals. Because HLA typing was missing for some donors at each locus, association tests included only the typed subset. The sequencing pipeline was judged likely to have produced a cluster of highly shared sequence variants as a technical artifact. In a later analysis, some 17,000 TCR beta sequences were associated with specific HLA alleles at a false discovery rate of 0.05.

The V gene is TRBV28 and the J gene is TRBJ2-7; TRBD2 lines up with 7 middle nucleotides. The sequenced sample was PBMCs. The receptor comes from a man aged 25-45 years in good health and CMV-seronegative. This receptor carries the CDR3 CASTAGVPSSYEQYF. The DNA sequence is TGTGCCAGCACTGCGGGGGTCCCGAGCTCCTACGAGCAGTACTTC.